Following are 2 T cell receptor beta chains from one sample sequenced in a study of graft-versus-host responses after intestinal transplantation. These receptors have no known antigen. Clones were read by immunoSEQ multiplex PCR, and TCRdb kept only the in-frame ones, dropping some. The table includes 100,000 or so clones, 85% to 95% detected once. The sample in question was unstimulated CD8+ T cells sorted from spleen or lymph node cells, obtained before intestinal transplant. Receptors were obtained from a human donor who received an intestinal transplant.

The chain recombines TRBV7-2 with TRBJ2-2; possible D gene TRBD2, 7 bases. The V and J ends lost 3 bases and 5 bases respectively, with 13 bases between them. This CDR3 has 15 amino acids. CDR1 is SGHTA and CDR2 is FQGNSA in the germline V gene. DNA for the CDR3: TGTGCCAGCAGCTTGGGGGGGCCCAGTACCGGGGAGCTGTTTTTT. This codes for CASSLGGPSTGELFF.

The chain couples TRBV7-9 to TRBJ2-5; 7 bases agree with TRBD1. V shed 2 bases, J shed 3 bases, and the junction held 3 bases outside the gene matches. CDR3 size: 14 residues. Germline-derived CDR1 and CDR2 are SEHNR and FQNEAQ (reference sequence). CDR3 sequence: CASSLIDREETQYF. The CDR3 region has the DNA TGTGCCAGCAGCTTAATTGACAGGGAAGAGACCCAGTACTTC.